This is a list of T cell receptor beta chains from one sample in a study of cytomegalovirus exposure and HLA in healthy donors. Produced via immunoSEQ multiplex PCR; TCRdb's table is partial and in-frame only. The sample comprises approximately 220,000 clones, over 65% of which are singletons, and approximately 0.63% rests with the top ten. Material: PBMCs. The receptors derive from a man younger than 35 in good health and CMV-seronegative. Both conserved end residues are part of each CDR3. The order of the fields is J gene, clone size, D gene, V gene, CDR3 protein, CDR3 DNA. A D gene is named only where the DNA matches it firmly. Only part of the rows carry a size: once, few, many, or a class if the clone is expanded.

j_call: TRBJ2-5; clone_size: once; d_call: -; v_call: TRBV14; cdr3_aa: CASSQEPFRAQYF; cdr3_nt: TGTGCCAGCAGCCAAGAACCATTCAGGGCCCAGTACTTC
j_call: TRBJ2-2; clone_size: -; d_call: TRBD2; v_call: TRBV29-1; cdr3_aa: CSAVAGAGELFF; cdr3_nt: TGCAGCGCAGTAGCGGGAGCCGGGGAGCTGTTTTTT
j_call: TRBJ1-1; clone_size: -; d_call: TRBD1; v_call: TRBV7-8; cdr3_aa: CASSFLQGRTEAFF; cdr3_nt: TGTGCCAGCAGCTTTTTACAGGGGCGCACTGAAGCTTTCTTT
j_call: TRBJ2-7; clone_size: -; d_call: -; v_call: TRBV2; cdr3_aa: CASKRQGSTYEQYF; cdr3_nt: TGTGCCAGCAAACGTCAGGGTTCAACCTACGAGCAGTACTTC
j_call: TRBJ2-3; clone_size: -; d_call: -; v_call: TRBV6-1; cdr3_aa: CASALAIGTDTQYF; cdr3_nt: TGTGCCAGCGCGCTAGCGATAGGGACAGATACGCAGTATTTT
j_call: TRBJ2-1; clone_size: -; d_call: TRBD2; v_call: TRBV29-1; cdr3_aa: CSVEGGLAGGNNEQFF; cdr3_nt: TGCAGCGTTGAGGGGGGGCTAGCGGGAGGGAACAATGAGCAGTTCTTC
j_call: TRBJ2-5; clone_size: -; d_call: -; v_call: TRBV5-6; cdr3_aa: CASSRYTQETQYF; cdr3_nt: TGTGCCAGCAGCAGATACACCCAAGAGACCCAGTACTTC
j_call: TRBJ2-7; clone_size: -; d_call: -; v_call: TRBV28; cdr3_aa: CASSSSGTLYEQYF; cdr3_nt: TGTGCCAGCAGTTCTTCCGGGACTCTCTACGAGCAGTACTTC
j_call: TRBJ1-3; clone_size: -; d_call: -; v_call: TRBV27; cdr3_aa: CASSLTPNSGNTIYF; cdr3_nt: TGTGCCAGCAGTCTGACACCAAACTCTGGAAACACCATATATTTT
j_call: TRBJ2-5; clone_size: -; d_call: TRBD2; v_call: TRBV30; cdr3_aa: CAWSASGDRAQYF; cdr3_nt: TGTGCCTGGAGTGCTAGCGGGGACCGGGCCCAGTACTTC
j_call: TRBJ1-2; clone_size: -; d_call: -; v_call: TRBV6-5; cdr3_aa: CASTSKGVRGYTF; cdr3_nt: TGTGCCAGCACTTCCAAGGGGGTACGCGGCTACACCTTC
j_call: TRBJ2-1; clone_size: -; d_call: -; v_call: TRBV5-8; cdr3_aa: CASSFGFSSYNEQFF; cdr3_nt: TGTGCCAGCAGCTTCGGGTTTAGCTCCTACAATGAGCAGTTCTTC
j_call: TRBJ1-1; clone_size: -; d_call: -; v_call: TRBV5-6; cdr3_aa: CASSWTANTEAFF; cdr3_nt: TGTGCCAGCAGCTGGACAGCGAACACTGAAGCTTTCTTT
j_call: TRBJ1-2; clone_size: few; d_call: -; v_call: TRBV5-1; cdr3_aa: CASSLAGEYGYTF; cdr3_nt: TGCGCCAGCAGCTTGGCCGGGGAATATGGCTACACCTTC
j_call: TRBJ1-1; clone_size: -; d_call: -; v_call: TRBV5-4; cdr3_aa: CASRKNQGLGNTEAFF; cdr3_nt: TGTGCCAGCAGAAAAAATCAGGGGCTAGGGAACACTGAAGCTTTCTTT
j_call: TRBJ2-3; clone_size: -; d_call: TRBD2; v_call: TRBV11-1; cdr3_aa: CASSFESREKGDTQYF; cdr3_nt: TGTGCCAGCAGCTTTGAGTCGCGGGAGAAGGGGGATACGCAGTATTTT
j_call: TRBJ2-7; clone_size: -; d_call: -; v_call: TRBV27; cdr3_aa: CASSAKTGYEQYF; cdr3_nt: TGTGCCAGCAGCGCCAAGACAGGCTACGAGCAGTACTTC
j_call: TRBJ2-1; clone_size: -; d_call: -; v_call: TRBV30; cdr3_aa: CACGDMMYNEQFF; cdr3_nt: TGTGCCTGTGGGGACATGATGTACAATGAGCAGTTCTTC
j_call: TRBJ1-3; clone_size: -; d_call: TRBD1; v_call: TRBV7-9; cdr3_aa: CASSIVQGAFGNTIYF; cdr3_nt: TGTGCCAGCAGCATCGTACAGGGGGCGTTTGGAAACACCATATATTTT
j_call: TRBJ1-5; clone_size: -; d_call: -; v_call: TRBV7-9; cdr3_aa: CASSFLNQPQHF; cdr3_nt: TGTGCCAGCAGCTTTCTGAATCAGCCCCAGCATTTT
j_call: TRBJ1-1; clone_size: -; d_call: -; v_call: TRBV2; cdr3_aa: CASRGPGDTEAFF; cdr3_nt: TGTGCCAGCAGAGGGCCAGGGGACACTGAAGCTTTCTTT
j_call: TRBJ2-5; clone_size: -; d_call: -; v_call: TRBV27; cdr3_aa: CASSFLAGQNQETQYF; cdr3_nt: TGTGCCAGCAGTTTCTTAGCGGGACAGAACCAAGAGACCCAGTACTTC
j_call: TRBJ1-5; clone_size: -; d_call: -; v_call: TRBV2; cdr3_aa: CASSVLEGNQPQHF; cdr3_nt: TGTGCCAGCAGTGTGTTGGAGGGCAATCAGCCCCAGCATTTT
j_call: TRBJ2-2; clone_size: -; d_call: -; v_call: TRBV30; cdr3_aa: CAWSIPGSASGELFF; cdr3_nt: TGTGCCTGGAGTATCCCAGGTTCGGCCTCCGGGGAGCTGTTTTTT
j_call: TRBJ2-7; clone_size: -; d_call: -; v_call: TRBV21-1; cdr3_aa: CASSKASEGLIDEQYF; cdr3_nt: TGTGCCAGCAGCAAAGCGTCGGAGGGCCTCATAGACGAGCAGTACTTC
j_call: TRBJ2-1; clone_size: -; d_call: -; v_call: TRBV27; cdr3_aa: CASSSIAGASTYNEQFF; cdr3_nt: TGTGCCAGCAGTTCCATCGCGGGGGCCAGCACCTACAATGAGCAGTTCTTC
j_call: TRBJ1-2; clone_size: -; d_call: -; v_call: TRBV5-6; cdr3_aa: CASSLGQTYGYTF; cdr3_nt: TGTGCCAGCAGCTTGGGGCAGACTTATGGCTACACCTTC
j_call: TRBJ1-2; clone_size: -; d_call: -; v_call: TRBV5-1; cdr3_aa: CASSLPRGDGYTF; cdr3_nt: TGCGCCAGCAGCTTACCCCGGGGGGATGGCTACACCTTC
j_call: TRBJ2-7; clone_size: -; d_call: -; v_call: TRBV28; cdr3_aa: CASSLTRTGTIYEQYF; cdr3_nt: TGTGCCAGCAGTTTGACACGGACAGGGACTATCTACGAGCAGTACTTC
j_call: TRBJ1-4; clone_size: -; d_call: -; v_call: TRBV2; cdr3_aa: CASSVTGINEKLFF; cdr3_nt: TGTGCCAGCAGTGTAACAGGAATTAATGAAAAACTGTTTTTT
j_call: TRBJ1-4; clone_size: -; d_call: -; v_call: TRBV2; cdr3_aa: CASRKYTGLTNEKLFF; cdr3_nt: TGTGCCAGCAGAAAGTATACAGGGTTAACTAATGAAAAACTGTTTTTT
j_call: TRBJ1-2; clone_size: -; d_call: -; v_call: TRBV11-2; cdr3_aa: CASSPGQGGYGYTF; cdr3_nt: TGTGCCAGCAGTCCAGGCCAGGGCGGCTATGGCTACACCTTC
j_call: TRBJ2-2; clone_size: -; d_call: -; v_call: TRBV2; cdr3_aa: CASSVLRVNTGELFF; cdr3_nt: TGTGCCAGCAGTGTTTTACGGGTTAACACCGGGGAGCTGTTTTTT
j_call: TRBJ2-7; clone_size: -; d_call: TRBD2; v_call: TRBV10-3; cdr3_aa: CAISEAGGDYEQYF; cdr3_nt: TGTGCCATCAGTGAAGCGGGGGGTGACTACGAGCAGTACTTC
j_call: TRBJ2-3; clone_size: -; d_call: -; v_call: TRBV7-2; cdr3_aa: CASSFGGSTDTQYF; cdr3_nt: TGTGCCAGCAGCTTCGGAGGAAGCACAGATACGCAGTATTTT
j_call: TRBJ1-1; clone_size: few; d_call: TRBD1; v_call: TRBV5-6; cdr3_aa: CASSYGTGNTEAFF; cdr3_nt: TGTGCCAGCAGCTACGGGACAGGGAACACTGAAGCTTTCTTT